The present T cell receptor (beta chain) was sequenced within a study of graft-versus-host responses after intestinal transplantation. Study at large: Each recipient received a multivisceral, liver-intestinal, or isolated intestinal graft. After anti-thymocyte globulin induction, recipients took tacrolimus and steroids for approximately 3 years.

As concerns this clone: Antigen specificity is unknown.

Repertoires were generated with immunoSEQ multiplex PCR, while TCRdb's copy carries only in-frame clones and drops some. The data contain approximately 99,000 clones, 92% of them singletons. The CDR3 contains 16 residues. Trimming left V 2 bases short and J 4 bases short, with 17 bases between. Germline V gives CDR1 SEHNR, CDR2 FQNEAQ (reference sequence). Study-wide findings and caveats: GvH clones appeared in recipient marrow, some first in ileum or blood. Elevated graft-versus-host to host-versus-graft clonal ratios in allografts were recorded for patients with graft-donor T cell macrochimerism.

The clonotype comes from a human donor who was the organ donor for an intestinal transplant. This specimen was unstimulated CD8+ T cells sorted from spleen or lymph node cells, taken before transplant. The rearrangement uses TRBV7-9 and TRBJ1-2; unclear D gene. CDR3 loop: CASSLMYRDGGYGYTF. The CDR3 DNA is TGTGCCAGCAGCTTAATGTATAGGGATGGAGGCTATGGCTACACCTTC. The variable domain in full, completed from reference TRBV7-9 and TRBJ1-2, reads DTGVSQNPRHKITKRGQNVTFRCDPISEHNRLYWYRQTLGQGPEFLTYFQNEAQLEKSRLLSDRFSAERPKGSFSTLEIQRTEQGDSAMYLCASSLMYRDGGYGYTFGSGTRLTVV.